This T cell receptor (beta chain) emerged from a study of T cell responses to AZD1222 COVID-19 vaccine. CDR3 length: 13 amino acids. V shed 9 bases and J shed 5 bases, with 16 bases lying between them. Germline V lookup: CDR1 SNHLY, CDR2 FYNNEI. The repertoire was sequenced with immunoSEQ multiplex PCR; TCRdb's copy has only in-frame clones and lacks some. The table lists some 90,000 clones, 87% of them singletons, with 1.5% in the top ten. As to this clone: Its specificity is not known.

Study results and caveats: Baseline seropositives among AZD1222 recipients totaled only 5 or 6. Across the whole spike, CD4 TCRs peaked at regions 160-218 and 743-854. Reportedly, nearly half of unique spike TCRs recognized epitopes outside B.1.351/B.1.1.7 mutations. After the peak T cell response, and only then, were repertoires sampled.

The specimen was peripheral blood, collected on day 0 of AZD1222 vaccination. This clonotype originated in an adult in good health. The V and J genes are TRBV2 and TRBJ1-1, with a possible D match to TRBD1 (6 bases). CDR3 coding DNA: TGTGCCAGACCCAAGGGGGTAGGGACTGAAGCTTTCTTT. Residues: CARPKGVGTEAFF. Supplemented by reference TRBV2 and TRBJ1-1, the full variable domain reads EPEVTQTPSHQVTQMGQEVILRCVPISNHLYFYWYRQILGQKVEFLVSFYNNEISEKSEIFDDQFSVERPDGSNFTLKIRSTKLEDSAMYFCARPKGVGTEAFFGQGTRLTVV.